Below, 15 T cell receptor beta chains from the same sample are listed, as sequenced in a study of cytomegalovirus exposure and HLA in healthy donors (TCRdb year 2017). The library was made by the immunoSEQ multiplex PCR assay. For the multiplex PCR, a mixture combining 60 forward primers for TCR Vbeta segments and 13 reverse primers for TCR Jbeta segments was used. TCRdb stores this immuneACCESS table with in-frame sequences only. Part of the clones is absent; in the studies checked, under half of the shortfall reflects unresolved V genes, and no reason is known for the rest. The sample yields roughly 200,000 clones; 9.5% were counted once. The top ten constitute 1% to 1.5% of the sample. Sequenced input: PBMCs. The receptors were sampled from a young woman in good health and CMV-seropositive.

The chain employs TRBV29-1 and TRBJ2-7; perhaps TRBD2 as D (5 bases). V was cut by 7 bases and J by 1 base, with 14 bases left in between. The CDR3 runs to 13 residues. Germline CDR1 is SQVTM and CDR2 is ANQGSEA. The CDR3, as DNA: TGCAGCGCCGGAGGTGACTGGTCCTACGAGCAGTACTTC. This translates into CSAGGDWSYEQYF.

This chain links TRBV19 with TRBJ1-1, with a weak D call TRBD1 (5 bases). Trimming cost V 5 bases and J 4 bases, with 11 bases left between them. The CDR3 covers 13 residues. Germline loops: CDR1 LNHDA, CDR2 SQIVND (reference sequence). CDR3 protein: CASSFGRGTEAFF. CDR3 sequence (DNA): TGTGCCAGTAGTTTCGGGAGGGGCACTGAAGCTTTCTTT.

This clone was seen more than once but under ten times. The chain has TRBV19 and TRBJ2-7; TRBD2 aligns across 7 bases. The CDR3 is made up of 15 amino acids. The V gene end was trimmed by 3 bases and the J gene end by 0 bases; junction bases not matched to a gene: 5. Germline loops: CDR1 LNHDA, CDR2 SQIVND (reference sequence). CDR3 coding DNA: TGTGCCAGTAGTATTCAGCGGGGTATCTCCTACGAGCAGTACTTC. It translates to CASSIQRGISYEQYF.

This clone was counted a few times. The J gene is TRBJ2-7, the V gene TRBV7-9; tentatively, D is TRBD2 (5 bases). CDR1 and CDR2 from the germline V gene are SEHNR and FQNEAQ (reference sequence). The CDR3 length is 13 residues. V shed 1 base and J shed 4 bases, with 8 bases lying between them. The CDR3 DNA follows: TGTGCCAGCAGCTTAGGGAGGTTATACGAGCAGTACTTC. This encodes CASSLGRLYEQYF.

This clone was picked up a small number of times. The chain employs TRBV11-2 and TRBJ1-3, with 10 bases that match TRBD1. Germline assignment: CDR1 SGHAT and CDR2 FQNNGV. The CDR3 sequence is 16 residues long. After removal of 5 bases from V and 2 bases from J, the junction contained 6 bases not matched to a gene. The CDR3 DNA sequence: TGTGCCAGCAGCAGATGGACAGGGGGAACTGGAAACACCATATATTTT. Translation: CASSRWTGGTGNTIYF.

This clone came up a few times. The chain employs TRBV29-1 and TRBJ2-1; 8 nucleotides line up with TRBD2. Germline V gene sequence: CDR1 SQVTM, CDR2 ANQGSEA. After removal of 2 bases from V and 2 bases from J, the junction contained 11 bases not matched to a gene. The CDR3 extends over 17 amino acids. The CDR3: CSVEWGGPGLAYNEQFF. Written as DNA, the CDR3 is TGCAGCGTTGAATGGGGGGGACCGGGACTAGCCTACAATGAGCAGTTCTTC.

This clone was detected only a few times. The CDR3 sequence: CASSWADRGREAFF. CDR3 coding DNA: TGCGCCAGCAGCTGGGCCGACAGGGGGCGGGAAGCTTTCTTT. This rearrangement joins TRBV5-1 to TRBJ1-1; 10 nucleotides line up with TRBD1. Germline V gives CDR1 SGHRS, CDR2 YFSETQ. Trimming took 3 bases from V and 8 from J; bases not matched to a gene: 7. The CDR3 extends over 14 amino acids.

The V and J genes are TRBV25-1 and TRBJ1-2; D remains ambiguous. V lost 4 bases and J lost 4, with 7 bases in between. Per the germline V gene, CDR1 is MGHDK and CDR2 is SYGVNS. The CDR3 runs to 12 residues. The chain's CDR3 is CASSVAGYGYTF. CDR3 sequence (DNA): TGTGCCAGCAGTGTGGCAGGCTATGGCTACACCTTC.

Here the CDR3 DNA reads TGTGCCAGCAGCCCCTTTACAGGGGGCGAACAGCCCCAGCATTTT. The encoded protein is CASSPFTGGEQPQHF. The chain carries TRBV7-9 and TRBJ1-5, with TRBD1 matching 9 bases. This CDR3 region has 15 residues. The J segment lost 7 bases and the V segment lost 5 bases, leaving 9 bases of the junction unmatched. Germline V gene sequence: CDR1 SEHNR, CDR2 FQNEAQ (reference sequence).

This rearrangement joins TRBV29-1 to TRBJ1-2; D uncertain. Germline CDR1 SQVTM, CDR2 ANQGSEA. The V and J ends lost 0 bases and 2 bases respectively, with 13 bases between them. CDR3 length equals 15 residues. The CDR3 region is CSVEDGETGNYGYTF. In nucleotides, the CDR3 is TGCAGCGTTGAAGATGGTGAAACGGGGAACTATGGCTACACCTTC.

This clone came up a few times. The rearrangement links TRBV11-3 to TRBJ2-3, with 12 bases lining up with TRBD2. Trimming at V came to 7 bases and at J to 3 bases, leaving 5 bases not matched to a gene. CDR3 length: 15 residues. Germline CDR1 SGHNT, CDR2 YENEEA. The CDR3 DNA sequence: TGTGCCAGCACCGCTAGCGGGAGGGCAACAGATACGCAGTATTTT. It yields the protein CASTASGRATDTQYF. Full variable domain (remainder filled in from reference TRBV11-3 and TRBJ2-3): EAGVVQSPRYKIIEKKQPVAFWCNPISGHNTLYWYLQNLGQGPELLIRYENEEAVDDSQLPKDRFSAERLKGVDSTLKIQPAELGDSAVYLCASTASGRATDTQYFGPGTRLTVL.

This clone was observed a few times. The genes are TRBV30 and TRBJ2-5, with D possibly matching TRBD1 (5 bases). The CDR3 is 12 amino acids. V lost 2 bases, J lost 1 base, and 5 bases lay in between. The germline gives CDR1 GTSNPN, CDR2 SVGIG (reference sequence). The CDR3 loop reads CAWSTGQETQYF. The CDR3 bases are TGTGCCTGGAGTACAGGCCAAGAGACCCAGTACTTC.

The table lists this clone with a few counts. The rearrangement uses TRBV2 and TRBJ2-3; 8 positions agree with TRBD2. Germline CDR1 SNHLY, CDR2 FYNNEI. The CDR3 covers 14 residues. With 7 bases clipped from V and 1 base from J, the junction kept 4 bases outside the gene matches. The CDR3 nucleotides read TGTGCCAGCAAGACGACTAGCGGCACAGATACGCAGTATTTT. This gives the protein CASKTTSGTDTQYF.

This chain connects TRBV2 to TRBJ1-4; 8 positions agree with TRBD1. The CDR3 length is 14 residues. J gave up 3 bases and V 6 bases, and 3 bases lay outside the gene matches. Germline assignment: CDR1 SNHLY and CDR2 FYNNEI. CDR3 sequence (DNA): TGTGCCAGCAGGCAGGGGGCGTCTAATGAAAAACTGTTTTTT. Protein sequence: CASRQGASNEKLFF.

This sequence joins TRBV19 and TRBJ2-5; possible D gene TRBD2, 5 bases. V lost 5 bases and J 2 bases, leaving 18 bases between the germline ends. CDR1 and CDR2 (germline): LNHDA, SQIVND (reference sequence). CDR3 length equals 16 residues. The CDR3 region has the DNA TGTGCCAGTAGTCCGAGACTGGGAGTGGGACAAGAGACCCAGTACTTC. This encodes CASSPRLGVGQETQYF.